This T cell receptor (beta chain) was recorded in a study of T cells in localized non-small cell lung cancer. Per the germline V gene, CDR1 is SQVTM and CDR2 is ANQGSEA. The V end was cut by 7 bases, the J end by 4 bases, with 16 bases between. The CDR3 runs 13 residues. Sequencing was performed with immunoSEQ multiplex PCR; in TCRdb, only in-frame clones are kept and a portion is missing. The sample has around 41,000 clones; 88% are singletons. With respect to this clone: Its antigen is not known.

Study findings and constraints: Adjacent lung was found to contain a median around 58 of the top 100 tumor clones. Uninvolved adjacent lung had the highest recorded T cell clonality, with tumor below it. Heterogeneity stays possible, as sequencing covered only one tumor region.

The chain couples TRBV29-1 to TRBJ1-1; no clear D. This material consisted of peripheral blood, taken before any cancer treatment. This TCR was sampled from a female donor at least 60 years old with stage I squamous cell lung carcinoma. The CDR3 spells CSAGVPAGTEAFF. CDR3 bases: TGCAGCGCCGGGGTTCCAGCTGGCACTGAAGCTTTCTTT.